One and the same sample provided the 10 T cell receptor beta chains below, sequenced in a study of blood T cell repertoires in COVID-19 (dated by TCRdb to 2018 to 2021). Receptors were amplified or captured by the immunoSEQ multiplex PCR assay. TCRdb limited this immuneACCESS table to in-frame rearrangements with V and J called. A share of clones is missing; checked studies link under half to unresolved V genes, and the rest is unexplained. For this sample the table gives roughly 120,000 clones, of which 90% were detected only once. In total, the top ten clones hold around 4.6% of the sample. Sequenced sample: peripheral blood. These TCRs come from a man in his sixties with COVID-19, enrolled during active disease.

This chain joins TRBV5-1 and TRBJ2-2; 12 positions agree with TRBD1. This CDR3 comprises 15 residues. The trim removed 3 bases at V and 8 bases at J, leaving 5 bases unmatched. The germline CDR1 and CDR2 sequences are SGHRS and YFSETQ. This CDR3 is CASSSGTGGEGELFF. The DNA of the CDR3 is TGCGCCAGCAGCTCCGGGACAGGGGGCGAGGGGGAGCTGTTTTTT.

This clone occurred once. The chain carries TRBV7-2 and TRBJ2-3, with D tentatively TRBD2 (6 bases). The germline V and J ends were trimmed by 5 bases and 8 bases, with 11 bases remaining between them. The CDR3 length is 12 residues. Germline CDR1 reads SGHTA; CDR2 reads FQGNSA. CDR3 bases: TGTGCCAGCAGCGAAGCGGGCGGTACGCAGTATTTT. The encoded protein is CASSEAGGTQYF.

This clone was recorded once. The chain carries TRBV2 and TRBJ1-5, with TRBD1 matching over 9 bases. Trimming took 6 bases from V and 2 from J; bases not matched to a gene: 5. The germline V gene encodes CDR1 SNHLY and CDR2 FYNNEI. This CDR3 region has 15 residues. This CDR3 reads CASRSDRGGNQPQHF. CDR3 nucleotide sequence: TGTGCCAGCAGATCGGACAGGGGAGGCAATCAGCCCCAGCATTTT. Full variable domain (rest looked up from reference TRBV2 and TRBJ1-5): EPEVTQTPSHQVTQMGQEVILRCVPISNHLYFYWYRQILGQKVEFLVSFYNNEISEKSEIFDDQFSVERPDGSNFTLKIRSTKLEDSAMYFCASRSDRGGNQPQHFGDGTRLSIL.

By its share, this clone is medium-sized. V and J are TRBV27 and TRBJ1-1; D perhaps matches TRBD1 (6 bases). The germline V gene encodes CDR1 MNHEY and CDR2 SMNVEV (reference sequence). This CDR3 region has 14 residues. V was trimmed by 5 bases and J by 3 bases, leaving 13 bases between them. The CDR3 spells CASSVYRADTEAFF. Written as DNA, the CDR3 is TGTGCCAGCAGTGTTTACAGGGCCGACACTGAAGCTTTCTTT.

V usage is TRBV28 and J usage is TRBJ1-2, with D possibly TRBD1 on 5 matching bases. The CDR3 is 15 amino acids. Trimming pared 3 bases from V and 8 bases from J, leaving 19 bases between. Germline CDR1 MDHEN, CDR2 SYDVKM. For the CDR3, the DNA is TGTGCCAGCAGTTTTGGGGGTCTGGCCGCGGGGGGCTACACCTTC. Its protein is CASSFGGLAAGGYTF.

The chain has TRBV25-1 and TRBJ2-1; possible D gene TRBD2, 6 bases. Germline CDR1 and CDR2: MGHDK and SYGVNS. The ends were cut back, 10 bases at V and 0 bases at J, with 19 bases in the middle. The CDR3 sequence is 16 residues long. CDR3 region: CATNEGTGPSYNEQFF. Here the CDR3 DNA reads TGTGCCACCAACGAGGGGACTGGCCCCTCCTACAATGAGCAGTTCTTC.

The rearrangement joins TRBV19 to TRBJ2-1, with TRBD2 identical over 11 bases. CDR1 LNHDA and CDR2 SQIVND come from the germline V gene (reference sequence). With V trimmed by 3 bases and J by 5 bases, 3 bases remained unmatched. This CDR3 spans 15 amino acids. The CDR3 coding sequence is TGTGCCAGTAGTATCCTAGCGGGAGGAAACAATGAGCAGTTCTTC. Protein: CASSILAGGNNEQFF.

The V and J genes are TRBV6-2 or TRBV6-3 and TRBJ2-7; 13 bases match TRBD2. V dropped 6 bases and J dropped 0; count of bases not matched to a gene: 8. The germline V gene encodes CDR1 MNHEY and CDR2 SVGEGT. This CDR3 has 17 amino acids. The DNA of the CDR3 is TGTGCCAGCAGCTCCGGGACTAGCGGGATCTACTCCTACGAGCAGTACTTC. This sequence encodes CASSSGTSGIYSYEQYF.

The gene calls are TRBV9 and TRBJ1-5; 7 bases are shared with TRBD1. Germline V lookup: CDR1 SGDLS, CDR2 YYNGEE. The ends lost 0 bases at V and 8 bases at J; junction bases unmatched: 8. The CDR3 totals 15 residues. In DNA form, the CDR3 reads TGTGCCAGCAGCGTAGTGGGTGACAGGGACGAGCCCCAGCATTTT. The encoded protein is CASSVVGDRDEPQHF.

The chain links TRBV2 to TRBJ1-1; D remains ambiguous. With 2 bases removed from V and 7 bases from J, the gap between germline ends came to 2 bases. This CDR3 comprises 10 residues. Germline V gene data show CDR1 as SNHLY and CDR2 as FYNNEI. CDR3 region: CASSEYEAFF. The CDR3 nucleotides are TGTGCCAGCAGTGAATATGAAGCTTTCTTT.